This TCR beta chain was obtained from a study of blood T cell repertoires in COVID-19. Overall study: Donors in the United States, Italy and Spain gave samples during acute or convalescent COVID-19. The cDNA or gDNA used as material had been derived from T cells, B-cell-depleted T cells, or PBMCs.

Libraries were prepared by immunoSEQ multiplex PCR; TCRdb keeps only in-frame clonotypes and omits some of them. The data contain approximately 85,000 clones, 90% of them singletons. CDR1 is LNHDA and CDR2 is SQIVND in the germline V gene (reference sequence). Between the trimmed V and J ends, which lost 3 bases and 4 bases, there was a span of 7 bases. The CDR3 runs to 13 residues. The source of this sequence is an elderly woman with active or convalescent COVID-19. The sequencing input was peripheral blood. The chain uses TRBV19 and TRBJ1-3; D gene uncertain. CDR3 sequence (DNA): TGTGCCAGTAGTATTGGCCCCGGAAACACCATATATTTT. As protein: CASSIGPGNTIYF.